This T cell receptor (beta chain) stems from a study of response to subunit inactivated influenza vaccine. A few counts support this clonotype. The antigen is not known. Trimming took 4 bases from V and 6 from J, leaving 19 bases between them. From germline, CDR1 is SGHRS and CDR2 YFSETQ. This CDR3 spans 15 amino acids. TCRdb analysed the RT-PCR reads with MiXCR anew, one entry per CDR3 protein. The data hold 650,000 to 800,000 distinct CDR3 sequences, with around 13% observed a single time. Notes on the study in general: Only a handful of new T cells, the authors suggested, are recruited with each seasonal influenza vaccination.

This rearrangement joins TRBV5-1 to TRBJ1-1; tentatively, D is TRBD1 (5 bases). The TCR was taken from a man in his forties or fifties who received an inactivated influenza vaccine. Sequenced here: PBMCs from blood, sampled 14 days before vaccination. The CDR3 loop reads CASSITPGIRAEAFF. Written as DNA, the CDR3 is TGCGCCAGCAGCATAACACCGGGGATCAGGGCTGAAGCTTTCTTT. The full variable domain, rest sourced from reference TRBV5-1 and TRBJ1-1, is KAGVTQTPRYLIKTRGQQVTLSCSPISGHRSVSWYQQTPGQGLQFLFEYFSETQRNKGNFPGRFSGRQFSNSRSEMNVSTLELGDSALYLCASSITPGIRAEAFFGQGTRLTVV.